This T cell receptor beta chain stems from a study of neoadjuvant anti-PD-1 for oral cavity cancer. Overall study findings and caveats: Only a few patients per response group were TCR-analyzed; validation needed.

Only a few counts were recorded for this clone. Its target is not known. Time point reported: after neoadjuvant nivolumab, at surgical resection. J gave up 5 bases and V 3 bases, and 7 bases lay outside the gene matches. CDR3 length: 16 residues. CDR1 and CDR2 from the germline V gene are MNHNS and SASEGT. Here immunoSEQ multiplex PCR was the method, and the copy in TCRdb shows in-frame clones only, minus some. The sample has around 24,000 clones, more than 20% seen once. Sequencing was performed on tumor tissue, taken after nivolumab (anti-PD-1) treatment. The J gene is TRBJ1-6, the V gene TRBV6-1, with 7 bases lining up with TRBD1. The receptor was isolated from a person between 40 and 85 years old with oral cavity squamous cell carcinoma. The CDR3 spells CASSDWTGGNNSPLHF. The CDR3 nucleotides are TGTGCCAGCAGTGACTGGACAGGCGGGAATAATTCACCCCTCCACTTT.